The 11 T cell receptor beta chains given below trace back to one sample, sequenced in a study of shared T cell receptors in the human thymus. Sequencing was performed with immunoSEQ multiplex PCR; in TCRdb, only in-frame clones are kept and a portion is missing. The table includes some 760,000 clones, roughly 85% detected once. The sample also formed part of further work on human thymus T cells.

The sequenced sample consisted of thymocytes. The receptors were gathered from a girl under three years old with a congenital heart defect.

This chain uses TRBV2 with TRBJ1-1, with D uncertain. Per germline, CDR1 SNHLY and CDR2 FYNNEI. The CDR3 has 20 residues. V lost 3 bases and J lost 5, with 31 bases in between. The CDR3 bases are TGTGCCAGCAGTGACCGGCCACCTCGTGGCGCAGACACGGTCTGGACTGAAGCTTTCTTT. Its protein is CASSDRPPRGADTVWTEAFF.

This chain links TRBV15 with TRBJ1-2; 7 bases agree with TRBD1. This CDR3 spans 15 amino acids. CDR1 LNHNV and CDR2 YYDKDF come from the germline V gene (reference sequence). J lost 7 bases, V lost 3 bases, and 11 bases had no gene match. In DNA form, the CDR3 reads TGTGCCACCAGCAGGCGACAGGGTCGGAATTCTGGCTACACCTTC. Translating it yields CATSRRQGRNSGYTF.

The chain couples TRBV4-3 to TRBJ1-2, with 7 positions matching TRBD1. The germline gives CDR1 LGHNA, CDR2 YSLEER. The length of the CDR3 is 13 residues. V lost 0 bases to trimming and J lost 7 bases; unmatched junction nucleotides: 2. The CDR3 coding sequence is TGCGCCAGCAGCCAAGAAAACAGGGGTGGCTACACCTTC. It codes for CASSQENRGGYTF.

This clone was seen a single time. The chain has TRBV15 and TRBJ1-4; 7 bases align to TRBD1. Germline CDR1 and CDR2: LNHNV and YYDKDF (reference sequence). The length of the CDR3 is 13 residues. The J segment lost 7 bases and the V segment lost 4 bases, leaving 3 bases of the junction unmatched. CDR3 bases: TGTGCCACCAGCAAGAGGGACAGTGAAAAACTGTTTTTT. The encoded protein is CATSKRDSEKLFF.

In this sample, this clone turned up once. This chain links TRBV6-1 with TRBJ2-2; 7 nucleotides align to TRBD1. This CDR3 has 16 residues. Germline V lookup: CDR1 MNHNS, CDR2 SASEGT. The V segment lost 2 bases and the J segment 5 bases; nucleotides outside the gene matches: 8. The CDR3 DNA follows: TGTGCCAGCAGTGAAATGGTAGGGGGCGAAACCGGGGAGCTGTTTTTT. It is translated as CASSEMVGGETGELFF.

The chain has TRBV13 and TRBJ1-2; D is undetermined. Germline V gene data show CDR1 as PRHDT and CDR2 as FYEKMQ (reference sequence). The CDR3 consists of 12 residues. Between the trimmed V and J ends, which lost 5 bases and 6 bases, there was a span of 10 bases. The CDR3 region is CASSPERDGYTF. The CDR3 nucleotides are TGTGCCAGCAGCCCCGAAAGAGATGGCTACACCTTC.

The V and J genes are TRBV4-3 and TRBJ2-5, with 8 bases matching TRBD2. The CDR3 consists of 17 residues. CDR1 and CDR2 (germline): LGHNA, YSLEER. With V trimmed by 1 base and J by 4 bases, 11 bases remained unmatched. The DNA for the CDR3 is TGCGCCAGCAGCCAAGTTTTTTGGGGGACTAGGGCAGAGACCCAGTACTTC. It is translated as CASSQVFWGTRAETQYF.

The J gene is TRBJ1-2, the V gene TRBV4-1; a weak D match, TRBD1 (6 bases). V dropped 4 bases and J dropped 5 bases, with 17 bases sitting between them. The germline CDR1 and CDR2 sequences are MGHRA and YSYEKL. The CDR3 length is 15 residues. CDR3 sequence reads: CASSPSGHSGYGYTF. The CDR3 bases are TGCGCCAGCAGCCCCTCGGGACACTCTGGGTATGGCTACACCTTC.

The chain combines TRBV28 with TRBJ2-2; TRBD1 matches at 9 bases. The V gene end was trimmed by 6 bases and the J gene end by 7 bases; junction bases not matched to a gene: 12. CDR3 length: 16 residues. Germline V gene lookup returns CDR1 MDHEN and CDR2 SYDVKM. CDR3 in DNA: TGTGCCAGCAGCAGCTCCCGGGACAGGGATAACGGGGAGCTGTTTTTT. It yields the protein CASSSSRDRDNGELFF. The full variable domain, completed using reference TRBV28 and TRBJ2-2, is DVKVTQSSRYLVKRTGEKVFLECVQDMDHENMFWYRQDPGLGLRLIYFSYDVKMKEKGDIPEGYSVSREKKERFSLILESASTNQTSMYLCASSSSRDRDNGELFFGEGSRLTVL.

V and J are TRBV19 and TRBJ2-2, with 9 bases matching TRBD1. V gave up 9 bases and J gave up 6 bases; unmatched junction bases: 14. Germline CDR1 and CDR2: LNHDA and SQIVND (reference sequence). The CDR3 contains 16 residues. CDR3 sequence (DNA): TGTGCCAGCGCCACTAGGGACAGGGTCTCTCCCGGGGAGCTGTTTTTT. Translating it yields CASATRDRVSPGELFF.

V is TRBV6-1 and J is TRBJ2-4; 7 bases fit TRBD1. J lost 0 bases, V lost 1 base, and 6 bases had no gene match. The germline V gene has CDR1 MNHNS and CDR2 SASEGT. The CDR3 loop spans 17 amino acids. This chain's CDR3 is CASSEGQGPLAKNIQYF. In DNA form, the CDR3 reads TGTGCCAGCAGTGAAGGACAGGGCCCCTTAGCCAAAAACATTCAGTACTTC.